This T cell receptor beta chain was sequenced during a study of blood T cell repertoires in COVID-19. Original methodology: By means of reference gene primer amplification, nucleated cell counts were estimated. Here immunoSEQ multiplex PCR was the method, and the copy in TCRdb shows in-frame clones only, minus some. The V and J calls and clone size are taken from that table; D and trimming were inferred from the DNA. In the table there are 100,000 to 120,000 clones, 88% of which are singletons. The sequencing input was peripheral blood. The receptor was isolated from a human donor in a cohort sampled during active COVID-19.

DNA for the CDR3: TGCAGCGTTGGCCAGGGGGCGCCGGGGCTGGGAACTAATGAAAAACTGTTTTTT. This gives the protein CSVGQGAPGLGTNEKLFF. The chain has TRBV29-1 and TRBJ1-4; 8 bases are shared with TRBD1. Germline V lookup: CDR1 SQVTM, CDR2 ANQGSEA. V lost 4 bases to trimming and J lost 1 base; unmatched junction nucleotides: 14. The CDR3 is made up of 18 amino acids.